This T cell receptor beta chain is from a study of CD8 T cells in Susac syndrome. As for this clonotype: Its specificity is unknown.

Study results and caveats: A relatively small number of individuals underwent TCR sequencing and HLA analysis.

An input of about 0.45 to 1 ug of RNA was subjected to reverse transcription using random hexamers. immunoSEQ multiplex PCR amplified TCR beta CDR3 across 54 Vbeta, 13 Jbeta. From the immunoSEQ multiplex PCR reads, TCRdb called clonotypes with MiXCR, one entry per CDR3 protein. The sample shows roughly 160,000 distinct CDR3 sequences, over 85% of them seen only once. Sequencing targeted TCR beta in T cells from blood (CD8+ and CD4+). TEMRA cells were enriched by FACS, while CD8+ and CD4+ T cells were obtained through a negative isolation that was performed magnetically. The receptor comes from a human donor in good health. What was sequenced was CD4+ T cells from PBMCs.

In DNA form, the CDR3 reads TGTGCCATCCTCTCCGGTGTCTCCTACGAGCAGTACTTC. It codes for CAILSGVSYEQYF. The V call is TRBV24-1, the J call TRBJ2-7; D is uncertain. This CDR3 is 13 amino acids long. Germline V gene data show CDR1 as KGHDR and CDR2 as SFDVKD. The ends were cut back, 11 bases at V and 0 bases at J, with 13 bases in the middle.